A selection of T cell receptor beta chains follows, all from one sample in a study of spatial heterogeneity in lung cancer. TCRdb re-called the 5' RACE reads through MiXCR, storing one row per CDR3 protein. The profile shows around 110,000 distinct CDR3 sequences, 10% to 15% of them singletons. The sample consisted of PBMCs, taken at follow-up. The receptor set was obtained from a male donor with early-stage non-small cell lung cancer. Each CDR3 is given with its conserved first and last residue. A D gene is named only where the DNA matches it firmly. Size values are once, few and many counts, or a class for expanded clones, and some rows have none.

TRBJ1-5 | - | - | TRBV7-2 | TGTGCCAGCAGCTTAAAGTCGACAGGCTTAAGCAATCAGCCCCAGCATTTT | CASSLKSTGLSNQPQHF
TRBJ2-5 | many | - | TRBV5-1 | TGCGCCAGCAGCTTGGAGCATACCAAGACCCAGTACTTC | CASSLEHTKTQYF
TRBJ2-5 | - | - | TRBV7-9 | TGTGCCAGCAGCAGTCCTAGTAGGGAGACCCAGTACTTC | CASSSPSRETQYF
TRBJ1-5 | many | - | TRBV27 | TGTGCCAGCAGTTTACGGGGGGATGGGAGCAATCAGCCCCAGCATTTT | CASSLRGDGSNQPQHF
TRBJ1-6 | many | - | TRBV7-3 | TGTGCCAGCAGCTTAACGGGAAGCAATAATTCACCCCTCCACTTT | CASSLTGSNNSPLHF
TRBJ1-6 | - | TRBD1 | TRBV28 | TGTGCCAGCTGTGAGACAGGGGCCTATAATTCACCCCTCCACTTT | CASCETGAYNSPLHF
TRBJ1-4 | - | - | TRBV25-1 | TGTGCCAGCAGTGTGCAACAGGATAATGAAAAACTGTTTTTT | CASSVQQDNEKLFF
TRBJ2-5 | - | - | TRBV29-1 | TGCAGCGTTGGAAGACCCTTGACACAAGAGACCCAGTACTTC | CSVGRPLTQETQYF
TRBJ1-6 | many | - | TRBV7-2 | TGTGCCAGCAGACCAGGGGCGGGGCAAGTAAATTCACCCCTCCACTTT | CASRPGAGQVNSPLHF
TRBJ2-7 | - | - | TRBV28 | TGTGCCAGCAATTTTAGTCTCTCCTACGAGCAGTACTTC | CASNFSLSYEQYF
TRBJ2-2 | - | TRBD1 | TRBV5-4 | TGTGCCAGCAGCGTGGGGACAGGGTCCGGGGAGCTGTTTTTT | CASSVGTGSGELFF